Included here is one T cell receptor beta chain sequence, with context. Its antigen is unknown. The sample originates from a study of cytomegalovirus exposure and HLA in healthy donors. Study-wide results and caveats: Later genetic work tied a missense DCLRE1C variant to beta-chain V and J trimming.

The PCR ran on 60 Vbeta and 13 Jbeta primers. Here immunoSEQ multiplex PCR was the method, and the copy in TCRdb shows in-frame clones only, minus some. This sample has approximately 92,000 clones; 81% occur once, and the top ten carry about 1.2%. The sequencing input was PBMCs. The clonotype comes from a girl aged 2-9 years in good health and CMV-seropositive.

The CDR3 region is CASSEDDRVSGYTF. As DNA, the CDR3 is TGTGCCAGCAGTGAAGATGACAGGGTCTCTGGCTACACCTTC. The J gene is TRBJ1-2, the V gene TRBV6-1; TRBD1 aligns across 7 bases. Trimming cost V 1 base and J 7 bases; bases outside gene matches: 6. CDR3 length equals 14 residues. Germline assignment: CDR1 MNHNS and CDR2 SASEGT.